Listed below are T cell receptor beta chains from one sample, sequenced in a study of cytomegalovirus exposure and HLA in healthy donors. Here immunoSEQ multiplex PCR was the method, and the copy in TCRdb shows in-frame clones only, minus some. The sample contains about 170,000 clones, 60% to 80% of which appear only once. Sequencing input: PBMCs. These receptors came from a man aged 35 to 55 in good health and CMV-seronegative. Each CDR3 is given with its conserved first and last residue. The D gene is left open where the match is weak. Clone size is not always given. Where it is, it says once, few, many or a class for expanded clones.

D | J | V | size | CDR3 | DNA
- | TRBJ2-2 | TRBV6-1 | once | CASSGKQGLYTGELFF | TGTGCCAGCAGTGGCAAACAGGGATTGTACACCGGGGAGCTGTTTTTT
- | TRBJ1-2 | TRBV6-5 | few | CASSYRSGLNYGYTF | TGTGCCAGCAGTTACCGCAGCGGGCTAAACTATGGCTACACCTTC
TRBD2 | TRBJ2-3 | TRBV30 | - | CAWSPRASGDTQYF | TGTGCCTGGAGCCCCAGGGCTAGCGGAGATACGCAGTATTTT
TRBD2 | TRBJ2-1 | TRBV6-6 | - | CASSSRGGPYNEQFF | TGTGCCAGCAGCTCGAGGGGAGGGCCCTACAATGAGCAGTTCTTC
TRBD1 | TRBJ2-7 | TRBV9 | - | CASSGGTGAFEQYF | TGTGCCAGCAGCGGCGGGACAGGGGCTTTCGAGCAGTACTTC
- | TRBJ1-2 | TRBV5-1 | few | CASSLGGETYGYTF | TGCGCCAGCAGCTTGGGGGGAGAAACCTATGGCTACACCTTC
TRBD1 | TRBJ1-5 | TRBV19 | few | CASSARDRTRQPQHF | TGTGCCAGTAGTGCCCGGGACAGGACCCGCCAGCCCCAGCATTTT
TRBD1 | TRBJ2-7 | TRBV5-1 | - | CASSDPGQGYEQYF | TGCGCCAGCAGCGACCCGGGACAGGGCTACGAGCAGTACTTC
- | TRBJ2-3 | TRBV2 | - | CASRRGTPSTDTQYF | TGTGCCAGCAGGCGCGGGACTCCTAGCACAGATACGCAGTATTTT
TRBD1 | TRBJ2-7 | TRBV18 | - | CASSPLTSDRGYEQYF | TGTGCCAGCTCACCATTAACCAGTGACAGGGGATACGAGCAGTACTTC
- | TRBJ1-5 | TRBV4-2 | - | CASSQELKKGGQPQHF | TGTGCCAGCAGCCAAGAACTAAAGAAGGGAGGACAGCCCCAGCATTTT
- | TRBJ1-3 | TRBV7-2 | few | CASSFISSGNTIYF | TGTGCCAGCAGCTTTATCAGCTCTGGAAACACCATATATTTT
- | TRBJ2-6 | TRBV7-2 | few | CASRSRGANVLTF | TGTGCCAGCAGGTCTAGGGGGGCCAACGTCCTGACTTTC
TRBD2 | TRBJ2-5 | TRBV18 | - | CASSPPPQGGVTQYF | TGTGCCAGCTCACCACCTCCCCAGGGAGGGGTGACCCAGTACTTC
TRBD2 | TRBJ2-3 | TRBV19 | - | CASSRLAGGLDTQYF | TGTGCCAGTAGTAGACTAGCGGGGGGTTTAGATACGCAGTATTTT
TRBD2 | TRBJ2-1 | TRBV5-4 | few | CASGTGGAGYNEQFF | TGTGCCAGCGGGACGGGGGGGGCGGGTTACAATGAGCAGTTCTTC